The clone carrying this T cell receptor (beta chain) appeared once. Its cognate antigen is unknown. The V and J ends lost 1 base and 4 bases respectively, with 8 bases between them. The CDR3 runs 14 residues. Germline assignment: CDR1 MNHNY and CDR2 SVGAGI (reference sequence). The data were obtained in a study of cytomegalovirus exposure and HLA in healthy donors. Whole-study findings and limits: It was likely that a cluster of highly shared sequence variants was a sequencing artifact.

60 Vbeta and 13 Jbeta primers were used in PCR. Sequenced by immunoSEQ multiplex PCR; TCRdb stores in-frame clones only, minus some. The data show some 150,000 clones, 85% seen once. Sequencing input: PBMCs. The chain carries TRBV6-6 and TRBJ1-5, with a possible D match to TRBD1 (6 bases). The source is a woman aged 18-35 years in good health and CMV-seronegative. CDR3 coding DNA: TGTGCCAGCAGTTACTGGACAGAAAATCAGCCCCAGCATTTT. Its translation is CASSYWTENQPQHF.